This T cell receptor beta chain was retrieved from a study of T-cell memory formation after mild COVID-19. General study findings and limits: CD4/CD8 balance characterized clones contracting day 15 to 85, and CD4+ skew characterized later expanders. Mainly in CM and EM were contracting CD4+ clones; CD8+ were in EMRA. Cross-reactive memory seemingly joined, as some responding clones were found in pre-infection memory.

This CDR3 comprises 13 residues. Germline V lookup: CDR1 SGHTA, CDR2 FQGNSA. The J segment lost 4 bases and the V segment lost 5 bases, leaving 4 bases of the junction unmatched. TCRdb redid the calling of the 5' RACE reads with MiXCR, one entry per CDR3 protein. This table has 300,000 to 400,000 distinct CDR3 sequences, approximately 15% appearing once. Notes on this clonotype: Its target is unknown.

The sequenced material came from PBMCs or a T cell subset sorted from them (not recorded which). The receptor's source is a man aged 18 to 29 who had mild COVID-19 (a few samples of this study predate the infection). Cell type and time point are not known. The rearrangement uses TRBV7-2 and TRBJ1-1, with 7 bases aligning to TRBD1. CDR3 residues: CASSPRTGTEAFF. As DNA, the CDR3 is TGTGCCAGCAGCCCCCGGACAGGCACTGAAGCTTTCTTT.